The 9 T cell receptor beta chains given below trace back to one sample, sequenced in a study of identical twins. TCRdb re-analysed the 5' RACE reads in MiXCR, keeping a single row per CDR3 protein. The table shows 350,000 to 600,000 distinct CDR3 sequences, with approximately 14% occurring only once. These data are also associated with another study on yellow fever vaccine responses in identical twins.

The source material was CD4+ T cells sorted from blood. The receptors were sampled from a young woman in good health.

The chain links TRBV20-1 to TRBJ2-7, with D uncertain. Trimming shortened V by 5 bases and J by 3 bases, and 8 bases separated the two germline ends. The CDR3 spans 11 residues. In germline, CDR1 is DFQATT, CDR2 SNEGSKA (reference sequence). The CDR3 is CSAGVSYEQYF. DNA for the CDR3: TGCAGTGCTGGGGTCAGCTACGAGCAGTACTTC.

The CDR3 sequence: CASSRRTDLNEKLFF. CDR3 DNA sequence: TGTGCCAGCAGCCGACGGACGGATCTTAATGAAAAACTGTTTTTT. This chain uses TRBV7-6 with TRBJ1-4; D ambiguous. The V end lost 5 bases, the J end lost 4 bases, and 14 bases lay between the germline ends. The CDR3 runs 15 residues. Germline values: CDR1 SGHVS, CDR2 FNYEAQ.

On this clonotype: The junction shows a germline mismatch at one end, possibly a read error. The rearrangement uses TRBV7-2 and TRBJ2-7; D may correspond to TRBD1 or TRBD2 (5 bases each). Germline loops: CDR1 SGHTA, CDR2 FQGNSA. The CDR3 length is 12 residues. The CDR3 loop is CASSPMRQGPRF. Here the CDR3 DNA reads TGTGCCAGCAGCCCTATGCGCCAGGGACCTCGCTTC. Full variable domain (remainder filled in from reference TRBV7-2 and TRBJ2-7): GAGVSQSPSNKVTEKGKDVELRCDPISGHTALYWYRQSLGQGLEFLIYFQGNSAPDKSGLPSDRFSAERTGGSVSTLTIQRTQQEDSAVYLCASSPMRQGPRFGPGTRLTVT.

A few counts support this clonotype. The chain uses TRBV12-3 or TRBV12-4 and TRBJ1-1; perhaps TRBD1 as D (6 bases). This CDR3 contains 14 residues. V dropped 5 bases and J dropped 3 bases, with 13 bases sitting between them. The CDR3 bases are TGTGCCAGCAGTCTATTTTCAGGGGACACTGAAGCTTTCTTT. It translates to CASSLFSGDTEAFF.

V and J are TRBV30 and TRBJ1-4; D gene unclear. This CDR3 has 14 amino acids. The germline gives CDR1 GTSNPN, CDR2 SVGIG (reference sequence). V lost 4 bases and J 3 bases, leaving 12 bases between the germline ends. CDR3 in amino acids: CAWNEQLANEKLFF. The CDR3 DNA is TGTGCCTGGAACGAACAGTTGGCTAATGAAAAACTGTTTTTT.

This chain links TRBV24-1 with TRBJ2-2; TRBD2 matches 15 bases. Trimming removed 2 bases from V and 4 bases from J; junction bases left unmatched: 7. The germline V gene encodes CDR1 KGHDR and CDR2 SFDVKD. The CDR3 runs 19 residues. CDR3 in amino acids: CATSDSRTSGRASTGELFF. CDR3 nucleotide sequence: TGTGCCACCAGTGATTCCCGGACTAGCGGGAGGGCCTCCACCGGGGAGCTGTTTTTT.

This clonotype has a handful of counts. This chain links TRBV19 with TRBJ2-1, with D possibly TRBD2 on 5 matching bases. Trimming removed 3 bases from V and 0 bases from J, with 12 bases in between. Germline V gene data show CDR1 as LNHDA and CDR2 as SQIVND (reference sequence). There are 16 residues in the CDR3. The CDR3 coding sequence is TGTGCCAGTAGTATCCCGCCAGCGGTCTCCTACAATGAGCAGTTCTTC. This gives the protein CASSIPPAVSYNEQFF.

This clonotype occurred many times. V and J are TRBV3-1 and TRBJ1-6; TRBD1 might be the D (6 bases). Trimming stripped 3 bases from V and 8 bases from J, with 11 bases between. The CDR3 sequence is 14 residues long. Looked up from germline, CDR1 is LGHDT and CDR2 is YNNKEL (reference sequence). CDR3 sequence: CASSQQGRDSPLHF. CDR3 DNA: TGTGCCAGCAGCCAGCAGGGGAGGGATTCACCCCTCCACTTT.

The sample holds many counts of this clonotype. V usage is TRBV6-2 or TRBV6-3 and J usage is TRBJ2-1; possibly TRBD1 for D (6 bases). The germline V gene has CDR1 MNHEY and CDR2 SVGEGT. This CDR3 has 15 amino acids. With 6 bases removed from V and 0 bases from J, the gap between germline ends came to 12 bases. The CDR3 DNA reads TGTGCCAGCAGGGATTTGGACAGCTCCTACAATGAGCAGTTCTTC. Translating it yields CASRDLDSSYNEQFF.